This is a list of T cell receptor beta chains from one sample in a study of T cell responses to AZD1222 COVID-19 vaccine. The assay was immunoSEQ multiplex PCR, and TCRdb's table has in-frame clones only and misses some. The top ten clones hold 8.5% to 10% of a sample with more than 100,000 clones, more than 85% of them seen once. The specimen was peripheral blood, collected on day 0 of AZD1222 vaccination. All receptors derive from an adult in good health. Each CDR3 is given without its conserved first and last residue.

cdr3_length j_call v_call cdr3_aa
9 TRBJ2-3 TRBV6-5 ASGSADTQY
12 TRBJ2-7 TRBV27 ASSLQDSYDEQY
11 TRBJ1-1 TRBV7-8 ASSLELYTEAF
11 TRBJ2-7 TRBV13 ASSFAGNYEQY
12 TRBJ1-1 TRBV19 ASSKIDRDTEAF
12 TRBJ2-7 TRBV5-4 ASSYSGRGYEQY
13 TRBJ2-5 TRBV5-4 ASSLAARFGETQY
15 TRBJ2-3 TRBV7-2 ASSLGPSGLSTDTQY
13 TRBJ1-3 TRBV15 ATSRWGDFGNTIY
12 TRBJ1-1 TRBV6-5 ASRSGPMNTEAF
10 TRBJ1-1 TRBV3-1/TRBV3-2 ASSLMNTEAF
15 TRBJ2-1 TRBV7-2 ASSLARGRYSYNEQF
11 TRBJ1-2 TRBV21-1 ASSKAPLGGYT
14 TRBJ2-7 TRBV10-3 AISPGQPRDIHEQY
13 TRBJ2-7 TRBV11-2 ASSTRTGDSYEQY
13 TRBJ1-6 TRBV30 AWSVWVTDNSPLH
14 TRBJ2-2 TRBV19 ASSRPAWTSPGELF
12 TRBJ1-4 TRBV24-1 ATSDGGLDEKLF
11 TRBJ2-7 TRBV7-6 ASSLQGANEQY
13 TRBJ1-5 TRBV6-5 ASSPYTGTNQPQH
17 TRBJ2-7 TRBV7-8 ASSWAGRELSGHSYEQY
12 TRBJ2-7 TRBV5-1 ASSRQGESYEQY
10 TRBJ2-5 TRBV27 ASRGGQETQY
12 TRBJ1-2 TRBV6-6 ASTLNRDVYGYT
10 TRBJ1-1 TRBV14 ASSRSRAEAF
13 TRBJ2-2 TRBV9 ASSVGGWDTGELF
14 TRBJ2-7 TRBV4-2 ASSQDWNDGNHEQY
11 TRBJ2-1 TRBV2 ASGPFSGNEQF
12 TRBJ2-2 TRBV2 ASQRRGTTGELF
16 TRBJ2-2 TRBV5-1 ASSLALAGGANTGELF
11 TRBJ1-1 TRBV5-1 ASATSMNTEAF
13 TRBJ2-2 TRBV7-2 ASSTGGWNTGELF
12 TRBJ1-5 TRBV27 ASSYGNSNQPQH
14 TRBJ1-1 TRBV6-2/TRBV6-3 ASSITGKHPRTEAF
14 TRBJ1-4 TRBV7-9 ASSFLWAVYNEKLF